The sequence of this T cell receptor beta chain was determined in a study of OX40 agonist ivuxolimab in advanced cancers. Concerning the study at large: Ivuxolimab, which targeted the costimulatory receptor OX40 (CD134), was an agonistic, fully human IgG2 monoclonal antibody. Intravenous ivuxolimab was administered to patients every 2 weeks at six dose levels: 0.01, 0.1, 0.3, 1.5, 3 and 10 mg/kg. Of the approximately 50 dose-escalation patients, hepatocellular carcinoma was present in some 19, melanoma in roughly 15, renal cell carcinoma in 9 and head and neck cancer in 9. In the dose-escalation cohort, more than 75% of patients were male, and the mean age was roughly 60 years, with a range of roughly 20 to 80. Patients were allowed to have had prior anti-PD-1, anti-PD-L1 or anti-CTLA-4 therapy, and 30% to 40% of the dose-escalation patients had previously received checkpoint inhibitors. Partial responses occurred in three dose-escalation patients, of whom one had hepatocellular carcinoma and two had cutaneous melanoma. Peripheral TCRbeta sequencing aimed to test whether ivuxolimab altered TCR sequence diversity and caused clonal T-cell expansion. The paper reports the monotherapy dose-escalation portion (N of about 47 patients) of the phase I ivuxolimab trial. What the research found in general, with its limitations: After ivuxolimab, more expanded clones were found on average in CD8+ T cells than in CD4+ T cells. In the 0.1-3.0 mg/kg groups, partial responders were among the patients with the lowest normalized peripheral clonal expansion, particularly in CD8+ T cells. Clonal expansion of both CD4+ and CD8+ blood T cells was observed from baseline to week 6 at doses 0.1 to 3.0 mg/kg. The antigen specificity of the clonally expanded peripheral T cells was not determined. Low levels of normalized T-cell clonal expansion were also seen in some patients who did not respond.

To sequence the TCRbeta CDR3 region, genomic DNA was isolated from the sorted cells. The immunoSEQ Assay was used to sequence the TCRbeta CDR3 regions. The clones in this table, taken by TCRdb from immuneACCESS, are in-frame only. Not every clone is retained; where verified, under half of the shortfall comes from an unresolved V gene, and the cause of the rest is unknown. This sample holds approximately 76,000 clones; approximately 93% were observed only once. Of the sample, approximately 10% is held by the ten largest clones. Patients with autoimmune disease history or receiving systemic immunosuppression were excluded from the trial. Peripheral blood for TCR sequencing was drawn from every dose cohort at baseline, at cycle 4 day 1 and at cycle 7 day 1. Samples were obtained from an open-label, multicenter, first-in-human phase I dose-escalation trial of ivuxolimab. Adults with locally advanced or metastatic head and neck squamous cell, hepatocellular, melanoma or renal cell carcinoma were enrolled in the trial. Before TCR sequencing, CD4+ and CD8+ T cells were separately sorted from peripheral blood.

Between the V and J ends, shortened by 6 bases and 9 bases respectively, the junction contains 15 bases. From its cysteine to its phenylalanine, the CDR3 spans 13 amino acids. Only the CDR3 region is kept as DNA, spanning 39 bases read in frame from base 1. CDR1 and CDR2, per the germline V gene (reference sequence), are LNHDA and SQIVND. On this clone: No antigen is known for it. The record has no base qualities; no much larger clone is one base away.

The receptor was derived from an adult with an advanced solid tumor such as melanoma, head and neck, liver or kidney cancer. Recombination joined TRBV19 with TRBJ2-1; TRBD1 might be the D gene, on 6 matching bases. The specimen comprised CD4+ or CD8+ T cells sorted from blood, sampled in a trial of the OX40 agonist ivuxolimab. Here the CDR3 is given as CASSPRQAPEQFF. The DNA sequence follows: TGTGCCAGTAGCCCAAGACAGGCCCCTGAGCAGTTCTTC. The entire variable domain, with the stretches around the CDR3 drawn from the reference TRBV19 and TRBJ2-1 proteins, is DGGITQSPKYLFRKEGQNVTLSCEQNLNHDAMYWYRQDPGQGLRLIYYSQIVNDFQKGDIAEGYSVSREKKESFPLTVTSAQKNPTAFYLCASSPRQAPEQFFGPGTRLTVL.